The T cell receptor beta chain under discussion was sequenced for a study of CD8 T cells in ankylosing spondylitis. Overall study results and limits: Characteristic, it appeared, of ankylosing spondylitis blood was a TCR beta motif of eight or nine highly homologous variants.

Unmatched junction bases numbered 9, after V lost 4 bases and J lost 7 bases. The CDR3 has 14 residues. Germline CDR1 is SGHRS and CDR2 is YFSETQ. Making use of molecular barcodes, quantitative 5'-RACE generated TCR beta libraries. TCRdb redid the calling of the 5' RACE reads with MiXCR, one entry per CDR3 protein. Among about 250,000 distinct CDR3 sequences, 18% were seen once, and the ten largest hold more than 25%. Points on this clonotype: Its antigen remains unknown.

The sample comprised blood, either unsorted or a sorted T cell fraction (not recorded which). The origin of this receptor is a male donor with ankylosing spondylitis or in good health (not recorded which). The chain uses TRBV5-1 and TRBJ2-7; 9 bases match TRBD1. The CDR3 reads CASSLGTGLQEQYF. CDR3 coding DNA: TGCGCCAGCAGCCTCGGGACAGGGTTACAGGAGCAGTACTTC.